These 10 T cell receptor beta chains originate from one sample sequenced in a study of T cells in Graves' hyperthyroidism and ophthalmopathy. Amplified TCR beta CDR3 regions derived from RNA transcripts. When the TCR CDR3 underwent first-round RT-PCR, the HTBI primer set was used. From the multiplex PCR reads, TCRdb called clonotypes with MiXCR, one entry per CDR3 protein. The table lists around 700,000 distinct CDR3 sequences, around 20% of them singletons, with approximately 15% in the top ten. Sequencing was performed on blood. The receptors come from a woman aged 45-65 years with Graves' hyperthyroidism that later progressed to Graves' ophthalmopathy.

This clonotype is a singleton in its sample. This chain uses TRBV5-1 with TRBJ2-3; the D is unclear. The germline V gene has CDR1 SGHRS and CDR2 YFSETQ. The CDR3 spans 15 residues. V gave up 1 base and J gave up 0 bases, with 9 bases separating them. The CDR3: CASSLTVSSTDTQYF. CDR3 nucleotide sequence: TGCGCCAGCAGCTTGACAGTGTCTAGCACAGATACGCAGTATTTT.

J is TRBJ2-3 and V is TRBV19; D is unclear. CDR1 is LNHDA, CDR2 SQIVND, per germline (reference sequence). The CDR3 is 13 residues long. V gave up 4 bases and J gave up 2 bases, with 7 bases separating them. The CDR3 DNA reads TGTGCCAGTAGTACCGACATCACAGATACGCAGTATTTT. Its translation is CASSTDITDTQYF.

This clonotype has ten or more counts. This chain links TRBV20-1 with TRBJ1-6, with TRBD1 matching over 12 bases. Germline V CDR1 and CDR2: DFQATT, SNEGSKA (reference sequence). Trimming removed 6 bases from V and 7 bases from J; junction bases left unmatched: 4. The CDR3 is made up of 14 amino acids. The CDR3: CSAPGQGANSPLHF. The DNA for the CDR3 is TGCAGTGCCCCGGGACAGGGGGCGAATTCACCCCTCCACTTT.

This clonotype showed up just a few times. In nucleotides, the CDR3 is TGTGCCAGCAGTGCCATCCGCAGGGCCGTAATAGTCTCACCCCTCCACTTT. It codes for CASSAIRRAVIVSPLHF. The rearrangement links TRBV6-2 or TRBV6-3 to TRBJ1-6, with D maybe TRBD1 (5 bases). Deletions cut 5 bases from V and 10 bases from J, with 24 bases between. The CDR3 extends over 17 amino acids. Looked up from germline, CDR1 is MNHEY and CDR2 is SVGEGT.

The V call is TRBV11-2, the J call TRBJ2-3; D remains unclear. The CDR3 contains 15 residues. Germline assignment: CDR1 SGHAT and CDR2 FQNNGV. V was shortened by 3 bases and J by 2 bases, with 12 bases between the two germline ends. CDR3 residues: CASSFYPGNTDTQYF. CDR3 nucleotides: TGTGCCAGCAGCTTTTACCCCGGAAACACAGATACGCAGTATTTT.

The rearrangement uses TRBV18 and TRBJ2-5; 9 nucleotides match TRBD2. The CDR3 spans 15 residues. The junction had 6 bases not matched to a gene; V was cut back by 3 bases and J by 4 bases. The germline CDR1 and CDR2 sequences are KGHSH and LQKENI. The CDR3 sequence: CASSPTGLAGETQYF. CDR3 DNA sequence: TGTGCCAGCTCACCTACGGGACTAGCAGGAGAGACCCAGTACTTC. The complete variable domain, with remaining parts taken from reference TRBV18 and TRBJ2-5, reads NAGVMQNPRHLVRRRGQEARLRCSPMKGHSHVYWYRQLPEEGLKFMVYLQKENIIDESGMPKERFSAEFPKEGPSILRIQQVVRGDSAAYFCASSPTGLAGETQYFGPGTRLLVL.

The table lists this clonotype with a few counts. The chain uses TRBV5-1 and TRBJ2-2; tentative D call: TRBD2 (6 bases). Per the germline V gene, CDR1 is SGHRS and CDR2 is YFSETQ. Trimming took 0 bases from V and 6 from J, leaving 12 bases between them. This CDR3 comprises 15 residues. The CDR3 loop reads CASSLDFREAGELFF. In nucleotides, the CDR3 is TGCGCCAGCAGCTTGGATTTCAGGGAGGCCGGGGAGCTGTTTTTT.

This clonotype was seen many times. CDR3 protein: CAWRWEVTEAFF. In DNA, the CDR3 is TGTGCCTGGAGGTGGGAGGTTACTGAAGCTTTCTTT. The genes are TRBV30 and TRBJ1-1; no clear D. The CDR3 has 12 residues. Trimming shortened V by 3 bases and J by 5 bases, and 10 bases separated the two germline ends. CDR1 GTSNPN and CDR2 SVGIG come from the germline V gene (reference sequence).

This clonotype was seen only a few times. The chain combines TRBV6-2 or TRBV6-3 with TRBJ2-3, with D uncertain. The germline gives CDR1 MNHEY, CDR2 SVGEGT. V lost 10 bases, J lost 0 bases, and 17 bases lay in between. This CDR3 has 15 residues. The CDR3: CATRSSPVSTDTQYF. In nucleotides, the CDR3 is TGTGCCACCCGATCTAGTCCGGTTAGCACAGATACGCAGTATTTT.

CDR3 in DNA: TGTGCCAGCAGTTTATCAGGGACAGGGAATTTGTATCAGCCCCAGCATTTT. Protein sequence: CASSLSGTGNLYQPQHF. This chain uses TRBV27 with TRBJ1-5; 9 nucleotides line up with TRBD1. This CDR3 is built from 17 residues. J gave up 5 bases and V 0 bases, and 8 bases lay outside the gene matches. Germline CDR1 reads MNHEY; CDR2 reads SMNVEV (reference sequence).